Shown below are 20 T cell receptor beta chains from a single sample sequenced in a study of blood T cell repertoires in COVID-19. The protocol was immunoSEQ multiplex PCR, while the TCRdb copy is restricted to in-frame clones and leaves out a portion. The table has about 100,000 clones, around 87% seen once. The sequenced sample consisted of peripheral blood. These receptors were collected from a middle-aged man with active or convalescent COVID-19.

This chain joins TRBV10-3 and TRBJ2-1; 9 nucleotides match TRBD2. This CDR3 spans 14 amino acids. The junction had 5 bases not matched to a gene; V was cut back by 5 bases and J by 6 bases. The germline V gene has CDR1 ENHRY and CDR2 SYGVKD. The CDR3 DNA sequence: TGTGCCATCAGTACGCTAGCGGGGTTCAATGAGCAGTTCTTC. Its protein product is CAISTLAGFNEQFF.

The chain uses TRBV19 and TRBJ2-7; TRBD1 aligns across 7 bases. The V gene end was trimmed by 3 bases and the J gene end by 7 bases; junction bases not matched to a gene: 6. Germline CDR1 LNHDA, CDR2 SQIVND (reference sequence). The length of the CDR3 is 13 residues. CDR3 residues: CASSMGSGGEQYF. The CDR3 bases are TGTGCCAGTAGTATGGGTTCAGGGGGAGAGCAGTACTTC.

The CDR3 bases are TGTGCCACCAGCAGACCCGGACAGGGGACAGGAAACACCATATATTTT. Encoded protein: CATSRPGQGTGNTIYF. The chain has TRBV15 and TRBJ1-3, with 9 positions matching TRBD1. The CDR3 covers 16 residues. After removal of 2 bases from V and 4 bases from J, the junction contained 6 bases not matched to a gene. Germline V gives CDR1 LNHNV, CDR2 YYDKDF (reference sequence).

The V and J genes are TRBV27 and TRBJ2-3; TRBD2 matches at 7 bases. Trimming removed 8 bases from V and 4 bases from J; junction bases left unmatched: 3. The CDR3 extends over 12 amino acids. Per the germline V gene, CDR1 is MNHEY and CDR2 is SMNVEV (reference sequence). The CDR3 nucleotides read TGTGCCAGCCGCCGGGGGGCAGATACGCAGTATTTT. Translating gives CASRRGADTQYF.

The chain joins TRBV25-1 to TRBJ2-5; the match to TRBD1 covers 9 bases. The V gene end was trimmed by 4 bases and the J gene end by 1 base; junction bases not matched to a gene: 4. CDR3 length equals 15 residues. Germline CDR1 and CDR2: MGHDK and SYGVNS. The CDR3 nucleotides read TGTGCCAGCAGTGTCGGGACAGGGCTCCAAGAGACCCAGTACTTC. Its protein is CASSVGTGLQETQYF.

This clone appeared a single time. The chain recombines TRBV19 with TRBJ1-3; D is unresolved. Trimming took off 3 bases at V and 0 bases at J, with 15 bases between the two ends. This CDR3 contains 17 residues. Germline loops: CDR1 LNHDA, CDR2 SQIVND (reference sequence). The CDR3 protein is CASSMYYGSSSGNTIYF. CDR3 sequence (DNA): TGTGCCAGTAGTATGTATTACGGCTCTAGCTCTGGAAACACCATATATTTT.

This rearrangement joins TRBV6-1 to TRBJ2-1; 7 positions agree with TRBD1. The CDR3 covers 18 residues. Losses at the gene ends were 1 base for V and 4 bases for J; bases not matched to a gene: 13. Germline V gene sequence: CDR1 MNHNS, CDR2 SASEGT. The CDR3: CASSEVGSGTARYNEQFF. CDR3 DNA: TGTGCCAGCAGTGAAGTCGGTTCCGGGACAGCGAGATACAATGAGCAGTTCTTC.

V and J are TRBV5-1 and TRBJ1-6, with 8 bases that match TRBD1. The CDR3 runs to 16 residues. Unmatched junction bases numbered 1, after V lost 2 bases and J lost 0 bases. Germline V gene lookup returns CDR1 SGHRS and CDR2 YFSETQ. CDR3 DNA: TGCGCCAGCAGCTTAACAGGGGGCTCCTATAATTCACCCCTCCACTTT. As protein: CASSLTGGSYNSPLHF.

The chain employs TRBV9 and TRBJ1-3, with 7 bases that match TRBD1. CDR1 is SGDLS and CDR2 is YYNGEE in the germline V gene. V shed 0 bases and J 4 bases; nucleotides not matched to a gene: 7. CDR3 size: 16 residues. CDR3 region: CASSVESPDRGNTIYF. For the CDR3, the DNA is TGTGCCAGCAGCGTAGAGTCCCCGGACAGGGGAAACACCATATATTTT.

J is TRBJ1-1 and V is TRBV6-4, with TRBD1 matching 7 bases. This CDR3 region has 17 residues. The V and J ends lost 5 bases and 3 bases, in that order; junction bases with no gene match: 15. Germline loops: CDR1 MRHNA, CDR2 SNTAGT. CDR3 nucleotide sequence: TGTGCCAGCAGTTCCGGACAGGTGGAAATGTGTGACACTGAAGCTTTCTTT. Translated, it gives CASSSGQVEMCDTEAFF.

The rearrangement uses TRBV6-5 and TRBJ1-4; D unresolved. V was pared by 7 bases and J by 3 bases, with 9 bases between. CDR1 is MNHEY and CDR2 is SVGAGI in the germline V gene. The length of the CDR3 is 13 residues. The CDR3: CASKRTPNEKLFF. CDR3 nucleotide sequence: TGTGCCAGCAAGAGGACTCCTAATGAAAAACTGTTTTTT.

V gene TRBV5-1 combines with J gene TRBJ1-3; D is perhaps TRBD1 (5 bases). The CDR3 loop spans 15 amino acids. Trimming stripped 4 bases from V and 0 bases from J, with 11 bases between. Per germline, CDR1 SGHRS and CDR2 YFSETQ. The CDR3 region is CASSPGVSSGNTIYF. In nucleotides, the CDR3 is TGCGCCAGCAGCCCGGGGGTTAGCTCTGGAAACACCATATATTTT.

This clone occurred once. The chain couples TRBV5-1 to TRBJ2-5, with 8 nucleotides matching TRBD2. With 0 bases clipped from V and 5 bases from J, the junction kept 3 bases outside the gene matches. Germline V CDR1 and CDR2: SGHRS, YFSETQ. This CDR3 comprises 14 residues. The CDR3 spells CASSLGASGETQYF. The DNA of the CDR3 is TGCGCCAGCAGCTTGGGAGCTAGCGGGGAGACCCAGTACTTC.

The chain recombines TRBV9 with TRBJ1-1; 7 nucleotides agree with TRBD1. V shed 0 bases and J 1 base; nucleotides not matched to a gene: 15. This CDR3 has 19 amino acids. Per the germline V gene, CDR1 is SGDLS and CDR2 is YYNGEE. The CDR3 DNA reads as TGTGCCAGCAGCGTAGCCCCCGGGACAGTCGGCTTGGGGAACACTGAAGCTTTCTTT. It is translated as CASSVAPGTVGLGNTEAFF.

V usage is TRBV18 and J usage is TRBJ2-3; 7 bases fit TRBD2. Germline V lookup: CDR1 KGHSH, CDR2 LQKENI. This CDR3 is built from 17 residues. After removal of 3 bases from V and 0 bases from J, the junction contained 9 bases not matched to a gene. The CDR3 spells CASSPPSGAYSTDTQYF. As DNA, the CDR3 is TGTGCCAGCTCACCCCCTAGCGGAGCCTATAGCACAGATACGCAGTATTTT. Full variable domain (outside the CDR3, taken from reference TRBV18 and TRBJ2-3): NAGVMQNPRHLVRRRGQEARLRCSPMKGHSHVYWYRQLPEEGLKFMVYLQKENIIDESGMPKERFSAEFPKEGPSILRIQQVVRGDSAAYFCASSPPSGAYSTDTQYFGPGTRLTVL.

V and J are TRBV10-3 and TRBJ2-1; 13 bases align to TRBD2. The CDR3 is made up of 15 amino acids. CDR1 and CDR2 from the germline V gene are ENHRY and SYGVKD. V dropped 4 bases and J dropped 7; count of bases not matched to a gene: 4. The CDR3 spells CAISGLAGGQNEQFF. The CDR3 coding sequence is TGTGCCATCAGTGGACTAGCGGGGGGCCAGAATGAGCAGTTCTTC.

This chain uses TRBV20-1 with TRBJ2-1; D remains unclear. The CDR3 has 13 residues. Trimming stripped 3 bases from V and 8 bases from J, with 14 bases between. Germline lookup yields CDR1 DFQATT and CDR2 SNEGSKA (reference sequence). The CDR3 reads CSASSSARDEQFF. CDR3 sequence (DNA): TGCAGTGCTAGTTCATCGGCCCGGGATGAGCAGTTCTTC.

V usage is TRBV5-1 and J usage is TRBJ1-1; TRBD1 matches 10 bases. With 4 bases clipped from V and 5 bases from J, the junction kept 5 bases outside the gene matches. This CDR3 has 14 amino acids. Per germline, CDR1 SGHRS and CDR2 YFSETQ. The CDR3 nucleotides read TGCGCCAGCAGCGCCGGGACAGGGGATACTGAAGCTTTCTTT. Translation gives CASSAGTGDTEAFF. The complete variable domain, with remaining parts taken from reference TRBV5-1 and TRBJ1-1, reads KAGVTQTPRYLIKTRGQQVTLSCSPISGHRSVSWYQQTPGQGLQFLFEYFSETQRNKGNFPGRFSGRQFSNSRSEMNVSTLELGDSALYLCASSAGTGDTEAFFGQGTRLTVV.

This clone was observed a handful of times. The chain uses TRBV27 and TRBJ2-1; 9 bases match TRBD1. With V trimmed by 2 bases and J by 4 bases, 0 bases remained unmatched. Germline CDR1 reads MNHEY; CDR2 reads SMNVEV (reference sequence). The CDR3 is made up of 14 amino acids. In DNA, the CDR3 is TGTGCCAGCAGTTTAGGACAGGGGTACAATGAGCAGTTCTTC. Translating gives CASSLGQGYNEQFF.

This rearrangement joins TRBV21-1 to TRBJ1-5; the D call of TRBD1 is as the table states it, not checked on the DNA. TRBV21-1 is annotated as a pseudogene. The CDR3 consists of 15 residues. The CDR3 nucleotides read TGTGCCAGCAGCCGTGGACAGTGGTGCAATCAGCCCCAGCATTTT. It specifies CASSRGQWCNQPQHF.